The clone carrying this T cell receptor (beta chain) was picked up a small number of times. The authors' processing: Amplification with reference gene primers provided the estimates of nucleated cell counts. Profiling relied on immunoSEQ multiplex PCR, and the TCRdb table lists in-frame clones only, not all of them. D and trimming come from the DNA, and the V and J calls and clone size come from that table. The sample yields some 150,000 clones, about 80% seen once. This specimen belongs to a study of blood T cell repertoires in COVID-19. Study in general: Both acute and convalescent COVID-19 samples were obtained from the United States, Italy and Spain. PBMCs, B-cell-depleted T cells, or T cells were the source of the cDNA or gDNA that made up the material.

The clonotype originates from a human donor in a cohort sampled during active COVID-19. Source material: peripheral blood.

The CDR3 nucleotides read TGTGCCAGCAGCTTAGTCAGGGAACTGAGCTACGAGCAGTACTTC. It codes for CASSLVRELSYEQYF. The chain employs TRBV11-2 and TRBJ2-7, with D possibly matching TRBD1 (5 bases). The germline gives CDR1 SGHAT, CDR2 FQNNGV. This CDR3 spans 15 amino acids. The V gene lost 1 base and the J gene lost 3 bases, with 13 bases spanning the gap.